This record covers a single T cell receptor beta chain. Its specificity is not known. The identical CDR3 is also encoded by other nucleotide sequences in the sample. The data originate from a study of shared clonotypes between healthy human individuals. Study-wide findings and caveats: The four-donor shared clonotypes exceeded non-shared clonotypes in generation probability, with non-shared ones scoring lower.

Germline loops: CDR1 MNHEY, CDR2 SMNVEV (reference sequence). V was trimmed by 0 bases and J by 0 bases, leaving 4 bases between them. The CDR3 contains 14 residues. Evenly divided among several immunoSEQ plates was the genomic DNA of each subset. Measured with immunoSEQ multiplex PCR; TCRdb has only the in-frame clones, and not every one. The sample has more than 2,000,000 clones, more than 80% seen once; the top ten hold 0.39%. The sample comprised naive CD4+ T cells from PBMCs. Subset noted: CD45RA+ positively selected. The origin of this receptor is a man younger than 35 in good health. Some clones in this sample may be carry-over from other donors' samples. This chain uses TRBV27 with TRBJ2-3; unclear D gene. For the CDR3, the DNA is TGTGCCAGCAGTTTATCGGGAAGCACAGATACGCAGTATTTT. Its translation is CASSLSGSTDTQYF.